This T cell receptor (beta chain) derives from a study of shared clonotypes between healthy human individuals. The wider study: The donor group consisted of a couple of women and a few men, aged 18 to 49.

Per germline, CDR1 SGHRS and CDR2 YFSETQ. J was trimmed by 8 bases and V by 4 bases; bases with no gene match: 8. The CDR3 is 14 residues long. Per the authors' pipeline: ImmunoSEQ sequences covered only the junction and lacked quality scores; filtering therefore differed. Clones were sequenced by immunoSEQ multiplex PCR, and TCRdb holds only the in-frame ones, with some missing. V and J calls and clone size follow that table, whereas D and trimming were derived from the DNA. The sample holds 490,000 or so clones; around 78% are singletons and the top ten take 10% to 15%. The sample taken for sequencing was PBMCs. The rearrangement uses TRBV5-1 and TRBJ2-1; 8 bases match TRBD2. This receptor was obtained from a woman aged 40 to 50 in good health. Some clones in this sample may be carry-over from other donors' samples. This CDR3 reads CASSPGGDWDEQFF. The CDR3 DNA reads as TGCGCCAGCAGCCCCGGGGGGGATTGGGATGAGCAGTTCTTC.